The rows below give T cell receptor beta chains drawn from one sample of a study of T cells in Graves' hyperthyroidism and ophthalmopathy. TCRdb called the multiplex PCR reads again in MiXCR, with one record for every CDR3 protein. This sample has over 650,000 distinct CDR3 sequences, with 16% found just once. What was sequenced was blood. The receptor source for this set is a man in his late teens or twenties with Graves' hyperthyroidism. The CDR3 runs from the conserved cysteine through the conserved F or W. The D gene is left open where the match is weak. Clone sizes are given selectively: once, few, many, or a class where the clone is expanded.

V gene	clone size	J gene	D gene	CDR3 protein	CDR3 DNA
TRBV2	many	TRBJ2-7	-	CASSGPRSSSYEQYF	TGTGCCAGCAGCGGCCCGCGGTCGAGCTCCTACGAGCAGTACTTC
TRBV27	many	TRBJ2-1	TRBD1	CASRLGDRNYNEQFF	TGTGCCAGCAGGCTAGGGGACAGGAACTACAATGAGCAGTTCTTC
TRBV25-1	-	TRBJ2-1	-	CASSSHGTPRDEQFF	TGTGCCAGCAGCAGCCACGGGACCCCGAGGGATGAGCAGTTCTTC
TRBV3-1	-	TRBJ2-1	-	CASSQDREKQFF	TGTGCCAGCAGCCAAGACAGGGAAAAACAGTTCTTC
TRBV18	few	TRBJ2-2	TRBD1	CASSPRGQDNTGELFF	TGTGCCAGCTCACCACGAGGACAGGATAACACCGGGGAGCTGTTTTTT
TRBV2	-	TRBJ2-3	-	CASSEWGTDTQYF	TGTGCCAGCAGTGAATGGGGAACAGATACGCAGTATTTT
TRBV28	many	TRBJ2-7	-	CASSSGGDNRGNYEQYF	TGTGCCAGCAGTTCCGGGGGGGACAACAGGGGAAACTACGAGCAGTACTTC
TRBV29-1	few	TRBJ1-5	-	CSVGGGVNQPQHF	TGCAGCGTGGGAGGGGGGGTCAATCAGCCCCAGCATTTT
TRBV28	many	TRBJ1-2	-	CASSFRGRSYGYTF	TGTGCCAGCAGTTTCCGGGGCCGAAGCTATGGCTACACCTTC
TRBV6-1	few	TRBJ2-1	-	CASSAPTWDNEQFF	TGTGCCAGCAGCGCTCCGACTTGGGACAATGAGCAGTTCTTC